The rows below give T cell receptor beta chains drawn from one sample of a study of shared clonotypes between healthy human individuals. Generated by immunoSEQ multiplex PCR, the TCRdb table keeps only in-frame clones and is missing some. This table holds about 480,000 clones, roughly 78% found once. The sample consisted of PBMCs. These receptors were taken from a woman in her 40s in good health. Some clones in this sample may be carry-over from other donors' samples. Both conserved end residues are part of each CDR3. Not every row has a clone size; where given, it reads once, few, many or a size class.

CASSIRQGPIYEQYF NA TRBJ2-7 TRBV28
CASSPPNF NA TRBJ2-7 TRBV14
CASSLDLSSGNTIYF NA TRBJ1-3 TRBV6-5
CASSLAVAGGPDEQFF once TRBJ2-1 TRBV5-1
CASSEALGDHNTDAFF NA TRBJ1-1 TRBV2
CATSPSRGRGAQETQYF NA TRBJ2-5 TRBV15
CASSLVSGTSPGDNEQFF NA TRBJ2-1 TRBV7-3
CASSLATQNTEAFF NA TRBJ1-1 TRBV5-6
CASLPGPAGRNTIYF NA TRBJ1-3 TRBV18
CASSFNTGELFF few TRBJ2-2 TRBV7-2
CAWSDLNTEAFF NA TRBJ1-1 TRBV30
CASLSGRATGELFF NA TRBJ2-2 TRBV28
CASSLVPGETQYF once TRBJ2-5 TRBV11-2
CASSLTGPNTQYF few TRBJ2-3 TRBV5-4
CSARERTGYF few TRBJ1-3 TRBV20-1
CASSVRTGGSTGELFF NA TRBJ2-2 TRBV2
CASSMSTDTQYF NA TRBJ2-3 TRBV19